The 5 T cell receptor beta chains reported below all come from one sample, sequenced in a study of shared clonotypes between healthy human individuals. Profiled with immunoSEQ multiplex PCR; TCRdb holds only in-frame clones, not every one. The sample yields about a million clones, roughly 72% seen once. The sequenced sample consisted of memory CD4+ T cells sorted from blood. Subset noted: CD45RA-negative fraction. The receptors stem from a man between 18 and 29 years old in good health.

The CDR3: CASSKNRQPGVGYTF. CDR3 DNA sequence: TGCGCCAGCAGCAAAAACCGGCAGCCAGGCGTCGGCTACACCTTC. The rearrangement joins TRBV4-3 to TRBJ1-2, with D hard to call. Between the trimmed V and J ends, which lost 5 bases and 8 bases, there was a span of 21 bases. Germline CDR1 and CDR2: LGHNA and YSLEER. CDR3 length equals 15 residues.

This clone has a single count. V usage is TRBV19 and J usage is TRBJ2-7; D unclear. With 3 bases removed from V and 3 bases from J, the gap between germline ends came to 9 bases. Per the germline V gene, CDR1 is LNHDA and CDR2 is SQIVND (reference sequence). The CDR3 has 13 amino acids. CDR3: CASSILDGYEQYF. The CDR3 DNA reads TGTGCCAGTAGTATTTTGGACGGCTACGAGCAGTACTTC.

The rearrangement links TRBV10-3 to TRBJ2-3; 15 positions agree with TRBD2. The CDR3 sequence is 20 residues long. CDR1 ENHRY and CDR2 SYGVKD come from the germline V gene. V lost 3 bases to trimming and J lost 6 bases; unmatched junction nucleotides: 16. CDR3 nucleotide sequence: TGTGCCATCAGTGAAATTCCACCGGGACTAGCGGGGGGCCGGAGGGATACGCAGTATTTT. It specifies CAISEIPPGLAGGRRDTQYF.

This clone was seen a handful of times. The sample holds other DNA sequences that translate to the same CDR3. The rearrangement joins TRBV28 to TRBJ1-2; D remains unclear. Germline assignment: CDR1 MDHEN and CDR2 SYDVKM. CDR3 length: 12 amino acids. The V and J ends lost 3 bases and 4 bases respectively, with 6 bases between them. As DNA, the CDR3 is TGTGCCAGCAGTTTGGCCGGCTATGGCTACACCTTC. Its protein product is CASSLAGYGYTF.

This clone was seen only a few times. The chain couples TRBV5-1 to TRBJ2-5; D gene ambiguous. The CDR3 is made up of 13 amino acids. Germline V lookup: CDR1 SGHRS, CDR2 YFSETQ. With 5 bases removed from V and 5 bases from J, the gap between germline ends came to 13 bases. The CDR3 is CASSRSSGETQYF. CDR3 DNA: TGCGCCAGCAGTCGGTCCTCCGGGGAGACCCAGTACTTC.